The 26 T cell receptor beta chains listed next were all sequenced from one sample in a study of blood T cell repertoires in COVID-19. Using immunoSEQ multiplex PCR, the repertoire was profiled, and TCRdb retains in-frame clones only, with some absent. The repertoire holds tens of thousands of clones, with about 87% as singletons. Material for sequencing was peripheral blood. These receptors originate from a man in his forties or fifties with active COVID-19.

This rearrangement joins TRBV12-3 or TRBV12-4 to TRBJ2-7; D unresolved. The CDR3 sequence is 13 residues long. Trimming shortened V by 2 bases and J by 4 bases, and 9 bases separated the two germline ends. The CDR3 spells CASSLSIRYEQYF. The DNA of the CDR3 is TGTGCCAGCAGTTTATCGATTCGGTACGAGCAGTACTTC.

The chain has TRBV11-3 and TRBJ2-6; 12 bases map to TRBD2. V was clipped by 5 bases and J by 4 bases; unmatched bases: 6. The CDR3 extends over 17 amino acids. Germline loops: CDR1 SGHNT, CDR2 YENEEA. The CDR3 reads CASSQRTSGNGANVLTF. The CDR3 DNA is TGTGCCAGCAGCCAAAGGACTAGCGGGAACGGGGCCAACGTCCTGACTTTC.

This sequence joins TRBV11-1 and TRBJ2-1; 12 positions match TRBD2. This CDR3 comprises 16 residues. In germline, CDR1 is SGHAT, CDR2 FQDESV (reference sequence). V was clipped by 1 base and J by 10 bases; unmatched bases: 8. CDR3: CASSLGKLTSGREQFF. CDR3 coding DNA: TGTGCCAGCAGCTTAGGAAAACTTACTAGCGGGAGGGAGCAGTTCTTC.

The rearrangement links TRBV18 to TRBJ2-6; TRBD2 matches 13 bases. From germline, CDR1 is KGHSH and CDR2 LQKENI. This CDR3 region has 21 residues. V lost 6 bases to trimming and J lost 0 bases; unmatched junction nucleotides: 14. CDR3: CASSPISGLAGSSSGANVLTF. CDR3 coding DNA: TGTGCCAGCTCCCCGATATCGGGACTAGCGGGATCTTCCTCTGGGGCCAACGTCCTGACTTTC.

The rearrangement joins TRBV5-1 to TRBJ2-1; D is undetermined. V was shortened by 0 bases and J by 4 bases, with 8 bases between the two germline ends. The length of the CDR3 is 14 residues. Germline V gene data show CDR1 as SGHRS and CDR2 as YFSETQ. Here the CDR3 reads CASSLEIAYNEQFF. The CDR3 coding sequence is TGCGCCAGCAGCTTGGAAATAGCTTACAATGAGCAGTTCTTC.

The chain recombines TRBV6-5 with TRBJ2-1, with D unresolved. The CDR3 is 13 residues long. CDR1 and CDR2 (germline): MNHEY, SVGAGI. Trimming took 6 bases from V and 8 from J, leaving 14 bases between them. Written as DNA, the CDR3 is TGTGCCAGCAGATCCGCCCTAGGCGATGAGCAGTTCTTC. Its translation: CASRSALGDEQFF.

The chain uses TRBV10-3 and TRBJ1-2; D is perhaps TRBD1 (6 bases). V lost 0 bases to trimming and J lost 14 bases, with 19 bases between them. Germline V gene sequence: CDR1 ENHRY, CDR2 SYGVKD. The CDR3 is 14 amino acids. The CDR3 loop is CAISESGGPRALTF. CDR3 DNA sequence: TGTGCCATCAGTGAGTCCGGGGGGCCACGGGCTTTGACCTTC.

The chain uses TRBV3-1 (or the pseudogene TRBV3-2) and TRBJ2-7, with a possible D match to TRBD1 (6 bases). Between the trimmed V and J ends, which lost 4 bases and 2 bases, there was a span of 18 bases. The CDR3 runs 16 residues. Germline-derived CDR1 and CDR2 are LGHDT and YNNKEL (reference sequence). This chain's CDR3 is CASSPTGQDLTYEQYF. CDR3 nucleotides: TGTGCCAGCAGCCCCACGGGACAAGATCTTACCTACGAGCAGTACTTC.

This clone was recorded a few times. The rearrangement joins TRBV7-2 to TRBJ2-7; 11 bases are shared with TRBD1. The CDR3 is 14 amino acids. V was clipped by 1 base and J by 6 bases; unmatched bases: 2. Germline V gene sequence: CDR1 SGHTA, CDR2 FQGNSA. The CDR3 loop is CASSLGGTGGEQYF. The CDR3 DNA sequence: TGTGCCAGCAGCTTAGGAGGGACAGGGGGCGAGCAGTACTTC.

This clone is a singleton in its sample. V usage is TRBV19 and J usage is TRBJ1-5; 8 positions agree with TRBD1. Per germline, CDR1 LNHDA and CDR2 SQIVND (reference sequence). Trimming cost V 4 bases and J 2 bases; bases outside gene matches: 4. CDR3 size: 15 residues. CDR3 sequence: CASSTPDRGNQPQHF. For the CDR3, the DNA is TGTGCCAGTAGTACACCGGACAGGGGCAATCAGCCCCAGCATTTT.

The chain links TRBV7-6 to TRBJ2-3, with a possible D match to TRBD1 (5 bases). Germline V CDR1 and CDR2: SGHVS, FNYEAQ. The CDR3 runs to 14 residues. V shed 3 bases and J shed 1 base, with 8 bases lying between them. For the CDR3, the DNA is TGTGCCAGCAGCTTTGAAGGGGGCACAGATACGCAGTATTTT. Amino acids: CASSFEGGTDTQYF.

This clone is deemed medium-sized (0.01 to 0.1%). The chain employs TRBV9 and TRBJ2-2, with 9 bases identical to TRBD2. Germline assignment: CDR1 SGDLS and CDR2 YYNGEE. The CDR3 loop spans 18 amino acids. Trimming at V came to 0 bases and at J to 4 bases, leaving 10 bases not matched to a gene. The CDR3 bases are TGTGCCAGCAGCGTAGGAGGGGCTAGCGGGGTTCTCACCGGGGAGCTGTTTTTT. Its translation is CASSVGGASGVLTGELFF.

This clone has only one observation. The chain's CDR3 is CASSSGLAGGVGNTQYF. The DNA of the CDR3 is TGTGCCAGCAGCAGCGGACTAGCGGGAGGAGTAGGGAATACGCAGTATTTT. This sequence joins TRBV7-2 and TRBJ2-3; 14 nucleotides align to TRBD2. After removal of 5 bases from V and 7 bases from J, the junction contained 11 bases not matched to a gene. The CDR3 is 17 residues long. Germline V CDR1 and CDR2: SGHTA, FQGNSA.

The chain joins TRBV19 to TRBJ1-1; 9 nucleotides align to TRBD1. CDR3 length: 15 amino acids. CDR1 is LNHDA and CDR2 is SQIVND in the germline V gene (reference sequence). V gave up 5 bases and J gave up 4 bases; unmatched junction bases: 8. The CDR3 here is CASSPRDREVTEAFF. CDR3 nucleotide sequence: TGTGCCAGTAGTCCCCGGGACAGGGAAGTCACTGAAGCTTTCTTT.

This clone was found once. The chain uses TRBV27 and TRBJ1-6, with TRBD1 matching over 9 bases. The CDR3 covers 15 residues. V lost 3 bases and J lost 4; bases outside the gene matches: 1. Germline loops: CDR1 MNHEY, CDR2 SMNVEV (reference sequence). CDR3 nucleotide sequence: TGTGCCAGCAGTTTGGGACAGGGTTATAATTCACCCCTCCACTTT. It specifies CASSLGQGYNSPLHF.

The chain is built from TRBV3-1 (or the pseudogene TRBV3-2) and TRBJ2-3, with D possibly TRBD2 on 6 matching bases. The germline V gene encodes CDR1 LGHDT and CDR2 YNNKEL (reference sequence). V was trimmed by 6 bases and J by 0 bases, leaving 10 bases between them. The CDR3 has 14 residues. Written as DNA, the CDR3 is TGTGCCAGCAGGACCGGGACTAGCACAGATACGCAGTATTTT. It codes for CASRTGTSTDTQYF.

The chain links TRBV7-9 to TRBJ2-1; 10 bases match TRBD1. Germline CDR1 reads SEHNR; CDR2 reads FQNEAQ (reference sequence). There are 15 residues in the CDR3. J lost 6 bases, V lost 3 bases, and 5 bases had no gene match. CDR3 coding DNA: TGTGCCAGCAGCTTGTACGGGACAGGGGTCAATGAGCAGTTCTTC. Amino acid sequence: CASSLYGTGVNEQFF.

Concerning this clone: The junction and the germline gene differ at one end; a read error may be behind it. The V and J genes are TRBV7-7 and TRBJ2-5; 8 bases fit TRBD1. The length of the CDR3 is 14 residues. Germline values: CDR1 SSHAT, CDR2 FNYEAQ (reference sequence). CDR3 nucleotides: TGTGCTAGCAGCCCGGACAGGGCCCGGGAGACCCAGTACTTC. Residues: CASSPDRARETQYF.

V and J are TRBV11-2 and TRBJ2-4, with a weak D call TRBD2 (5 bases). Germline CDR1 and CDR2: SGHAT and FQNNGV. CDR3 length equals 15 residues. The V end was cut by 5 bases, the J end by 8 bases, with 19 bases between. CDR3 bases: TGTGCCAGCAGCCGAATCGTCGGATCCGGGGACATTCAGTACTTC. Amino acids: CASSRIVGSGDIQYF.

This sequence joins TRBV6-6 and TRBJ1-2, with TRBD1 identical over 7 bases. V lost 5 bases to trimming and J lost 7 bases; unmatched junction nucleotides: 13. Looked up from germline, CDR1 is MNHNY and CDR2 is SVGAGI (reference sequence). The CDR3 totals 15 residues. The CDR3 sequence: CASSTDRVEGVGYTF. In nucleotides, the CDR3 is TGTGCCAGCAGTACCGACAGGGTAGAGGGTGTTGGCTACACCTTC.

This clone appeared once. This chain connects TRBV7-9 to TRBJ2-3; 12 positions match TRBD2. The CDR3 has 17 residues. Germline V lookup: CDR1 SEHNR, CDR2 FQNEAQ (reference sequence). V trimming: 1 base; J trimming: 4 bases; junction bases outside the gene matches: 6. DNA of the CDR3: TGTGCCAGCAGCTTAGGTCGTCTAGCGGGAGGGCCAGATACGCAGTATTTT. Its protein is CASSLGRLAGGPDTQYF.

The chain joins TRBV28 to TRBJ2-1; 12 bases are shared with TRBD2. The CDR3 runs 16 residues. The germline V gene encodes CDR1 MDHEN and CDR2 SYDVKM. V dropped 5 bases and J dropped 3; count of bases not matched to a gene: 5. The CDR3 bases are TGTGCCAGCAGTAAACTAGCGGGGGGACACTACAATGAGCAGTTCTTC. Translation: CASSKLAGGHYNEQFF. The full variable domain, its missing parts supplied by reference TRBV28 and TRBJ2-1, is DVKVTQSSRYLVKRTGEKVFLECVQDMDHENMFWYRQDPGLGLRLIYFSYDVKMKEKGDIPEGYSVSREKKERFSLILESASTNQTSMYLCASSKLAGGHYNEQFFGPGTRLTVL.

This chain's CDR3 is CASSLDRVGANVLTF. CDR3 coding DNA: TGTGCCAGCAGCTTAGACAGGGTTGGGGCCAACGTCCTGACTTTC. The chain recombines TRBV7-6 with TRBJ2-6; possible D gene TRBD1, 6 bases. The CDR3 totals 15 residues. The V and J ends lost 1 base and 3 bases respectively, with 7 bases between them. Per germline, CDR1 SGHVS and CDR2 FNYEAQ. The entire variable domain, with the rest obtained from reference TRBV7-6 and TRBJ2-6, is as follows: GAGVSQSPRYKVTKRGQDVALRCDPISGHVSLYWYRQALGQGPEFLTYFNYEAQQDKSGLPNDRFSAERPEGSISTLTIQRTEQRDSAMYRCASSLDRVGANVLTFGAGSRLTVL.

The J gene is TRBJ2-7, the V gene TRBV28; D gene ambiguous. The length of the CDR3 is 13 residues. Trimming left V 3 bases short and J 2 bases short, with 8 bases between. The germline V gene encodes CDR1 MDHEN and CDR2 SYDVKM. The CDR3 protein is CASSFRRTYEQYF. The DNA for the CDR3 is TGTGCCAGCAGTTTCCGCAGAACCTACGAGCAGTACTTC.

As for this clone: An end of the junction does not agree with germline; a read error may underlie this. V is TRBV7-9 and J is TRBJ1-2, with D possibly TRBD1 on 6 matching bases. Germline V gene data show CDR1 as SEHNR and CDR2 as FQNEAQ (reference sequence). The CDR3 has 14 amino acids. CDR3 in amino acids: CASSSSGTPRTRAF. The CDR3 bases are TGTGCCAGCAGCTCTTCCGGGACACCGCGAACCCGCGCCTTC.

The CDR3 here is CASSYRNTEAFF. CDR3 sequence (DNA): TGTGCCAGCTCTTACAGGAACACTGAAGCTTTCTTT. This chain joins TRBV18 and TRBJ1-1; D is ambiguous. The CDR3 is 12 residues long. CDR1 is KGHSH and CDR2 is LQKENI in the germline V gene. V was clipped by 6 bases and J by 1 base, with 6 bases between them.